This T cell receptor (beta chain) was retrieved from a study of T-cell reconstitution after alpha-beta-depleted transplantation in children. This clonotype came up a few times. Its antigen is still unknown. Per germline, CDR1 MNHEY and CDR2 SVGAGI. The V and J ends lost 2 bases and 7 bases respectively, with 12 bases between them. The CDR3 runs to 14 residues. As it was prepared, the TCRbeta library received unique molecular identifiers. TCRdb re-derived calls from the PCR reads in MiXCR, one entry per CDR3 protein. In the table there are hundreds of thousands of distinct CDR3 sequences, over 10% of which are singletons. Regarding the study as a whole: Where some patients showed high TCRbeta diversity at day 60, it came from recipient T cells and thymic progenitors that had survived.

The genes are TRBV6-5 and TRBJ2-1; D is undetermined. The origin of this receptor is a male patient between 5 and 17 years old who had a stem cell transplant for acute myeloid leukemia, so the T cells may come from the graft donor. The sample was PBMCs, mostly from graft donor cells, taken 360 days after TCRalphabeta/CD19-depleted stem cell transplant. CDR3 in amino acids: CASSYGPPRNEQFF. As DNA, the CDR3 is TGTGCCAGCAGTTACGGACCACCCAGGAATGAGCAGTTCTTC.